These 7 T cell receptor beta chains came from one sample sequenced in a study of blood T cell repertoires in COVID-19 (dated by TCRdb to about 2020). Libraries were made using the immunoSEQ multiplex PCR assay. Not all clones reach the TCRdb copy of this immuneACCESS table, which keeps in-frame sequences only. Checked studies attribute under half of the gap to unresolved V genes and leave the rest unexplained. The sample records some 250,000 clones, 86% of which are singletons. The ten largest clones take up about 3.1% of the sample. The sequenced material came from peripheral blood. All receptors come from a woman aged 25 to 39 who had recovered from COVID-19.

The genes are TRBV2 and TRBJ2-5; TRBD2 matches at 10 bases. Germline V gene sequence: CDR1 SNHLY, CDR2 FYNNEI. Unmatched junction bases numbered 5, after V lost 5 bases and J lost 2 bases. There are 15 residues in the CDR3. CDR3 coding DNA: TGTGCCAGCAGTCCACTAGCGGGGCGACAAGAGACCCAGTACTTC. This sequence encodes CASSPLAGRQETQYF.

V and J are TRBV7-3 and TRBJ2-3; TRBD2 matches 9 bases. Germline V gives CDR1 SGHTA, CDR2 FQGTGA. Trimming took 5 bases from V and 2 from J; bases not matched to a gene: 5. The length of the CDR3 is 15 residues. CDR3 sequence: CASSPIAGVTDTQYF. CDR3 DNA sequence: TGTGCCAGCAGCCCTATAGCGGGGGTCACAGATACGCAGTATTTT.

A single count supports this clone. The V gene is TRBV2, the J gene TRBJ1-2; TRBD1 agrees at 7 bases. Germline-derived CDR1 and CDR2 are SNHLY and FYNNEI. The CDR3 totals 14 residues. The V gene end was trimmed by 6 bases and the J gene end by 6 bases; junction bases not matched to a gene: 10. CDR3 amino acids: CASRRDSVGDGYTF. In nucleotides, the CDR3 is TGTGCCAGCAGACGGGACAGTGTTGGGGATGGCTACACCTTC. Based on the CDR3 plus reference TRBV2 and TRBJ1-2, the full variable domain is EPEVTQTPSHQVTQMGQEVILRCVPISNHLYFYWYRQILGQKVEFLVSFYNNEISEKSEIFDDQFSVERPDGSNFTLKIRSTKLEDSAMYFCASRRDSVGDGYTFGSGTRLTVV.

Here the CDR3 reads CASKPRGTLNQPQHF. As DNA, the CDR3 is TGTGCCAGCAAACCTCGAGGGACATTAAATCAGCCCCAGCATTTT. The V and J genes are TRBV6-5 and TRBJ1-5; tentative D call: TRBD1 (6 bases). The CDR3 has 15 amino acids. V was pared by 7 bases and J by 4 bases, with 17 bases between. Looked up from germline, CDR1 is MNHEY and CDR2 is SVGAGI.

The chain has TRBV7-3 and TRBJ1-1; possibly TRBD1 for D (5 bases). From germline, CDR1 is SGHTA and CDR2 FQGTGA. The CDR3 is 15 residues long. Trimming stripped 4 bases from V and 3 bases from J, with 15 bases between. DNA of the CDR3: TGTGCCAGCAGCTCCGCGGACATAATTTACACTGAAGCTTTCTTT. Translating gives CASSSADIIYTEAFF.

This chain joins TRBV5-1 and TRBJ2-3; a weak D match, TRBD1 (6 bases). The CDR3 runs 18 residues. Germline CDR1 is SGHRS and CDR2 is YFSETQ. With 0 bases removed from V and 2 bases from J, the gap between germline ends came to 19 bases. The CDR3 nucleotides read TGCGCCAGCAGCTTGGGACAGGCGACCCAGCAAGTCACAGATACGCAGTATTTT. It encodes CASSLGQATQQVTDTQYF. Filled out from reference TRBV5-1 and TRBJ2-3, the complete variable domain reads KAGVTQTPRYLIKTRGQQVTLSCSPISGHRSVSWYQQTPGQGLQFLFEYFSETQRNKGNFPGRFSGRQFSNSRSEMNVSTLELGDSALYLCASSLGQATQQVTDTQYFGPGTRLTVL.

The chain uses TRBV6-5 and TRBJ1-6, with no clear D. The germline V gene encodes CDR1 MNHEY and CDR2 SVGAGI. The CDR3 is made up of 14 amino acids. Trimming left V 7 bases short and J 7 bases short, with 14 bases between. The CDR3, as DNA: TGTGCCAGCAACCTCGGGATAGCAAATTCACCCCTCCACTTT. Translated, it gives CASNLGIANSPLHF.